This T cell receptor beta chain was identified in a study of cytomegalovirus exposure and HLA in healthy donors (dated by TCRdb to about 2017). Study-level background: An earlier analysis of about 530 of the donors reported 276 Gb of sequence data and around 110 million unique TCR beta sequences obtained from 180 million or so T cells. Roughly five DR-DQ haplotypes were handled as single units for association and clustering, since linkage in the cohort was strong. The aim of the study was to test whether cataloging public T cell receptors could identify signatures of past pathogen exposure. A later analysis re-analyzed previously published TCR beta repertoires from several hundred donors and added high-resolution HLA genotyping to study TCR occurrence patterns. A later genetic analysis took genome-wide SNP genotypes for about three fifths of the 666 donors and used that subset as a discovery cohort. Around 320 gigabases of sequencing data and approximately 84 million unique TCR sequences were included in an early release covering around 650 HLA-typed donors. The number of donors typed differed by locus, with 629-630 for A, B, C, DRB1 and DQB1, over 500 for DQA1, 606 for DPA1, and about 450 for DPB1. Besides the first cohort of around 700 subjects, a separate validation cohort made up of about 120 different subjects was used. Both class I and class II loci were covered by HLA typing, at four-digit resolution. Using immunosequencing, the study profiled T cell repertoires from around 670 subjects and related those repertoires to cytomegalovirus serostatus. Rather than using new phenotypic data, the later analysis identified candidate immune exposures from TCR beta sequences and from how often those sequences occurred across donors. Across some 400 genotyped donors of the cohort, an average of roughly 200,000 unique TCR beta nucleotide sequences per donor were sequenced, and 15% to 20% of those sequences were non-productive. An earlier analysis of several hundred of the donors applied high-throughput TCR beta sequencing to assess whether each TCR beta V gene segment acted as functional or pseudogenic. Alongside the repertoire data, information on donor age, sex, ethnicity and CMV serostatus was compiled. The study combined high-throughput TCR immunosequencing, statistical association of individual TCRs with disease status, and machine learning to predict cytomegalovirus infection status. The genetic ancestry cluster associated with self-reported Caucasian donors included over 80% of the 300 to 400 genotyped donors. All discovery cohort repertoires had been generated using a single sequencing platform. Beyond this particular receptor, the publication reports: V-gene and J-gene trimming of TCR beta chains was associated with a missense DCLRE1C variant in a later genetic analysis, and the association was replicated in an independent cohort. Across donors, most TCR sequences were observed very rarely, whereas some public TCRs were present in many individuals. It was suggested by the authors that the approach could potentially be generalized to other disease states and immunological phenotypes. A cluster of highly shared sequence variants was judged likely to be a technical artifact of the sequencing pipeline. In an earlier analysis of under 600 of the donors, most TCR beta V segments were observed in productive rearrangements about 90% or about 30% of the time, broadly matching IMGT annotations. Because the 87-base-pair reads could not distinguish some IMGT-functional V segments, including TRBV6-2 and TRBV6-3, those segments were excluded. A further reported finding was that TCR beta sequences accurately predicted the HLA-A and HLA-B alleles for most subjects in the first cohort. Compared with the roughly 700-donor mean, donors in an Asian-associated ancestry cluster had fewer N-insertions in productive TCRs, according to a later genetic analysis. The presence/absence analyses assumed that sequencing depth was roughly uniform across donors, and that assumption may not be true. The only immune exposure information available for the cohort was CMV serostatus. In both the original and validation cohorts, the classifier was reported to diagnose cytomegalovirus status with high specificity and sensitivity. Three of the identified cytomegalovirus-associated TCR beta chains were confirmed in vitro to be specific for cytomegalovirus antigens. In a later analysis, HLA-associated TCR beta chains were found to be more clonally expanded and to have lower generation probabilities than equally common non-associated chains. Linkage disequilibrium might explain the correlated functional status among segregating V segments, but an unknown experimental factor could not be excluded. According to a later analysis, TCR association rates differed among HLA loci, with DRB1 alleles showing the most associated TCRs and HLA-C alleles showing the fewest. A later analysis found that most CMV-associated TCR beta chains appeared HLA-restricted, with HLA associations seemingly driven largely by CMV exposure. A total of fewer than 200 TCR beta chains were listed by the study as associated with cytomegalovirus. Because counts were too low, roughly 18 rarely observed V segments, including chromosome 9 orphons, were left out of the earlier analysis of some 600 of the donors. Several of the top co-occurrence clusters appeared to be linked to parvovirus B19, influenza, CMV and Epstein-Barr virus, according to a later analysis. HLA typing was unavailable for some donors at each locus, so association tests used only the typed subset. When HLA alleles, especially DR and DQ, strongly co-occurred, TCR associations were difficult to assign to individual alleles. Specific HLA alleles were associated with over 15,000 TCR beta sequences at a false discovery rate of 0.05 in a later analysis. The cohort was sequenced for TCR beta chains only, and without alpha or paired-chain data the features that could be detected were limited.

Concerning this clone: Its target antigen remains unknown. The sample holds no much larger clone one base away, and base qualities are not on file.

Libraries were prepared through the immunoSEQ multiplex PCR assay. The multiplex PCR relied on a mix of 60 forward primers for TCR Vbeta segments and 13 reverse primers for TCR Jbeta segments. The CDR3 region of rearranged TCR beta genes was amplified from genomic DNA by a multiplex PCR assay. The amplified TCR beta libraries were sequenced on the Illumina HiSeq System as 87-base-pair reads. From the authors' description of their analysis: A later analysis counted about 80 million unique TCR beta chains across the 650 to 700 repertoires, and some 11 million of these chains were shared by at least two donors. Raw reads were error-corrected and collapsed into unique sequences by a nearest-neighbor algorithm in which closely related sequences were merged to remove PCR and sequencing errors. CDR3 sequences were aligned to IMGT reference sequences to assign V, D and J gene segments. For a sequence to be retained, a match of at least six nucleotides to both a V gene segment and a J gene segment was required. Rearrangements were called productive when the CDR3 lacked stop codons and stayed in frame with V and J; all others were non-productive. CDR3 was defined according to IMGT convention as the region running from the second conserved V-encoded cysteine to the conserved J-encoded phenylalanine. Sequences without an unambiguous match to a single V gene segment were excluded from the earlier analysis of about 640 of the donors. In an earlier analysis of a few hundred of the donors, a V segment was called functional when productive rearrangements were above 56.7%, and segregating when the standard deviation between donors exceeded 5%. To diagnose cytomegalovirus status from the catalog of TCR beta chain sequences, a statistical classification framework was built. In a later analysis, TCR nucleotide sequences were compared against IMGT/GENE-DB human TR gene sequences so that V and J genes could be assigned. A later analysis assigned CDR3 sequences and most-parsimonious VDJ recombination scenarios with the TCRdist pipeline. In a later analysis, each TCR beta chain was defined by its CDR3 amino acid sequence together with its V-gene family, and reads lacking a unique V-gene family were excluded. A later analysis removed 500 to 650 highly shared, low-generation-probability nucleotide sequences to deal with suspected cross-contamination and a sequencing artifact. For each public chain, a later analysis derived a clonal expansion index from normalized ranks of inferred template counts within each repertoire. In a later analysis, generation probabilities were computed using a VDJ recombination model fitted to out-of-frame rearrangements, and the results were checked against IGoR. In a later analysis, hypergeometric tests were used to score TCR-TCR, TCR-HLA and TCR-CMV co-occurrence, with a repertoire-size bias correction applied to TCR pairs. To estimate false discovery rates, a later analysis permuted the HLA or CMV assignments 20 times. A later analysis grouped co-occurring TCRs with DBSCAN, adding TCRdist sequence similarity when clustering within HLA-allele-positive subsets. For co-occurrence clustering, repertoires with fewer than 30,000 or more than 120,000 public chains were excluded, along with 5 or 6 repertoires with anomalous nucleotide sharing. The clones in this table, taken by TCRdb from immuneACCESS, are in-frame only. Not every clone is retained; where verified, under half of the shortfall comes from an unresolved V gene, and the cause of the rest is unknown. The V and J calls and clone size are taken from that table; D and trimming were inferred from the DNA. Present in this sample are around 120,000 clones, roughly two thirds of which were seen just once. Approximately 1.5% of the sample lies in the top ten.

The cohort comprised approximately 700 healthy bone marrow donors. All cohort members were sampled while nominally healthy, although unrecorded immune exposures were likely present. The donor was CMV seropositive and belonged to the group of a few hundred seropositive cohort members. A peripheral blood sample was collected from each donor, and TCR beta sequencing was performed on peripheral blood mononuclear cells. Genomic DNA extraction from the blood cell samples was performed with the Qiagen DNeasy Blood Extraction Kit. The CDR3 contains 14 residues, cysteine and phenylalanine counted. Solely the CDR3 DNA is kept, with 42 bases framed from the first base. Taken from the germline V gene, the CDR1 and CDR2 loops are MDHEN and SYDVKM. V loses 3 bases, J loses 1 base, and the germline ends lie 6 bases apart.

The V and J genes are TRBV28 and TRBJ2-2, with TRBD2 tentatively as D gene (6 bases match). The TCR was taken from a man aged 25 to 45 in good health and CMV-seropositive. The material sequenced was PBMCs. CDR3 protein: CASSLGGNTGELFF. The sequenced DNA is TGTGCCAGCAGTTTGGGGGGGAACACCGGGGAGCTGTTTTTT. Joined to the reference TRBV28 and TRBJ2-2 proteins, this CDR3 gives the full variable domain: DVKVTQSSRYLVKRTGEKVFLECVQDMDHENMFWYRQDPGLGLRLIYFSYDVKMKEKGDIPEGYSVSREKKERFSLILESASTNQTSMYLCASSLGGNTGELFFGEGSRLTVL.